A selection of T cell receptor beta chains follows, all from one sample in a study of cytomegalovirus exposure and HLA in healthy donors. Sequenced by immunoSEQ multiplex PCR; TCRdb stores in-frame clones only, minus some. The sample holds 85,000 to 100,000 clones; less than 65% are singletons and the top ten take roughly 6.8%. The sequenced sample was PBMCs. The receptors here all came from a woman in her twenties or thirties in good health and CMV-seronegative. CDR3s include the opening cysteine and the closing phenylalanine or tryptophan. A D gene is named only where the DNA matches it firmly. Only part of the rows carry a size: once, few, many, or a class if the clone is expanded.

CDR3aa: CASSVVRQGAGNTIYF
CDR3nt: TGTGCCAGCAGCGTAGTCCGACAGGGTGCTGGAAACACCATATATTTT
abundance: once
v_gene: TRBV9
d_gene: TRBD1
j_gene: TRBJ1-3

CDR3aa: CASSFSRDNEKLFF
CDR3nt: TGTGCCAGCAGCTTTAGCAGAGATAATGAAAAACTGTTTTTT
abundance: -
v_gene: TRBV7-9
d_gene: -
j_gene: TRBJ1-4

CDR3aa: CASSPRDSRGNTIYF
CDR3nt: TGTGCCAGCAGCCCCCGGGACAGCCGTGGAAACACCATATATTTT
abundance: -
v_gene: TRBV6-1
d_gene: TRBD1
j_gene: TRBJ1-3

CDR3aa: CASSGDRAGNTIYF
CDR3nt: TGTGCCAGCAGTGGGGACAGGGCTGGAAACACCATATATTTT
abundance: -
v_gene: TRBV2
d_gene: TRBD1
j_gene: TRBJ1-3

CDR3aa: CAISEPTGTHNEQFF
CDR3nt: TGTGCCATCAGTGAGCCGACAGGGACCCACAATGAGCAGTTCTTC
abundance: -
v_gene: TRBV10-3
d_gene: TRBD1
j_gene: TRBJ2-1

CDR3aa: CASRGQVGYEQYF
CDR3nt: TGTGCCAGCAGGGGACAGGTTGGCTACGAGCAGTACTTC
abundance: -
v_gene: TRBV2
d_gene: TRBD1
j_gene: TRBJ2-7

CDR3aa: CASSLGQGTGNYGYTF
CDR3nt: TGTGCCAGCAGCTTGGGACAGGGAACGGGTAACTATGGCTACACCTTC
abundance: -
v_gene: TRBV7-9
d_gene: TRBD1
j_gene: TRBJ1-2

CDR3aa: CASTKESGGYEQYF
CDR3nt: TGCGCCAGCACCAAAGAATCGGGGGGGTACGAGCAGTACTTC
abundance: -
v_gene: TRBV4-1
d_gene: TRBD2
j_gene: TRBJ2-7

CDR3aa: CASSLALGLTGELFF
CDR3nt: TGCGCCAGCAGCTTAGCCCTGGGGCTCACCGGGGAGCTGTTTTTT
abundance: -
v_gene: TRBV5-1
d_gene: -
j_gene: TRBJ2-2

CDR3aa: CASSEIAAMGETQYF
CDR3nt: TGCGCCAGCAGTGAGATAGCGGCTATGGGGGAGACCCAGTACTTC
abundance: once
v_gene: TRBV10-1
d_gene: -
j_gene: TRBJ2-5

CDR3aa: CASSLEGSGGLYEQFF
CDR3nt: TGTGCCAGCAGCTTAGAAGGTAGCGGGGGGCTATATGAGCAGTTCTTC
abundance: -
v_gene: TRBV11-3
d_gene: TRBD2
j_gene: TRBJ2-1

CDR3aa: CASSPSGFSYEQYF
CDR3nt: TGTGCCAGTAGTCCTAGCGGATTCTCCTACGAGCAGTACTTC
abundance: -
v_gene: TRBV19
d_gene: TRBD2
j_gene: TRBJ2-7

CDR3aa: CASSSTGTGVSTEAFF
CDR3nt: TGTGCCAGCAGTTCGACCGGGACAGGGGTTAGCACTGAAGCTTTCTTT
abundance: few
v_gene: TRBV5-4
d_gene: TRBD1
j_gene: TRBJ1-1

CDR3aa: CSGGVRRAFEDNEQFF
CDR3nt: TGCAGCGGAGGAGTACGGCGGGCCTTTGAAGACAATGAGCAGTTCTTC
abundance: -
v_gene: TRBV29-1
d_gene: -
j_gene: TRBJ2-1

CDR3aa: CASGGAGGLGEQYF
CDR3nt: TGTGCCAGCGGAGGAGCGGGGGGGCTAGGGGAGCAGTACTTC
abundance: -
v_gene: TRBV2
d_gene: TRBD2
j_gene: TRBJ2-7

CDR3aa: CASSFYVSSYNEQFF
CDR3nt: TGTGCCAGCAGCTTTTATGTCAGCTCCTACAATGAGCAGTTCTTC
abundance: few
v_gene: TRBV13
d_gene: -
j_gene: TRBJ2-1